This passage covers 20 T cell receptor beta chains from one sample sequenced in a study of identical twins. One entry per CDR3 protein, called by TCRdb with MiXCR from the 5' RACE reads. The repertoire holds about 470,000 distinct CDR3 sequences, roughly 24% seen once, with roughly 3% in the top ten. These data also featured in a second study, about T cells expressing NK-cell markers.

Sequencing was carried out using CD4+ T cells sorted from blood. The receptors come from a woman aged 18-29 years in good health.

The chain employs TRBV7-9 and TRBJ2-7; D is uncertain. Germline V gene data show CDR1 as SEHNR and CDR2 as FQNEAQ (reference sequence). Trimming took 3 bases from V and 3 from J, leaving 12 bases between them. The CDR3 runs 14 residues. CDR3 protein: CASSFFGQSYEQYF. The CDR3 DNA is TGTGCCAGCAGCTTCTTCGGGCAGAGCTACGAGCAGTACTTC.

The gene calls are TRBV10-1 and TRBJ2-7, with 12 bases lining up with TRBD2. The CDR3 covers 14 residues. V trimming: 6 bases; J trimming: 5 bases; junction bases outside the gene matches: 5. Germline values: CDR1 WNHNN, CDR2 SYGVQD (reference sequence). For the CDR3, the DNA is TGCGCCAGCAGCAGACTAGCGGGAGCTGACGAGCAGTACTTC. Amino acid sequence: CASSRLAGADEQYF.

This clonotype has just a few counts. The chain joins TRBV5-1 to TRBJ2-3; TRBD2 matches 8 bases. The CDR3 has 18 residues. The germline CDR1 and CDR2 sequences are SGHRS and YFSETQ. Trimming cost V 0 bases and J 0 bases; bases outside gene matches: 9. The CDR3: CASSLGTSGATSTDTQYF. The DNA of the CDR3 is TGCGCCAGCAGCTTGGGAACTAGCGGAGCTACTAGCACAGATACGCAGTATTTT.

The CDR3 spells CASSTLGQGGEQFF. CDR3 nucleotides: TGTGCCAGCAGCACCTTGGGACAGGGGGGGGAGCAGTTCTTC. This chain connects TRBV9 to TRBJ2-1; 11 nucleotides match TRBD1. Germline loops: CDR1 SGDLS, CDR2 YYNGEE. Trimming cost V 4 bases and J 10 bases; bases outside gene matches: 7. The CDR3 length is 14 residues.

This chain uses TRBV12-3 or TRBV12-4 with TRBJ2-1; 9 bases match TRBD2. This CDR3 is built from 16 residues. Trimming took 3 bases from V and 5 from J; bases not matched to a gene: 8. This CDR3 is CASSFTGTSLNNEQFF. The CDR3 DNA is TGTGCCAGCAGTTTTACCGGGACTAGCCTTAACAATGAGCAGTTCTTC.

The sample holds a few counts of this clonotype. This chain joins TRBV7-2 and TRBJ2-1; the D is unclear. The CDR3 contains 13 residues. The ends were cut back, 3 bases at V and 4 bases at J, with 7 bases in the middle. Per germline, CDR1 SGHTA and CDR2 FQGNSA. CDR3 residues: CASSFWVYNEQFF. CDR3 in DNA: TGTGCCAGCAGCTTCTGGGTGTACAATGAGCAGTTCTTC. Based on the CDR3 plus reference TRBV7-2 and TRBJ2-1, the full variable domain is GAGVSQSPSNKVTEKGKDVELRCDPISGHTALYWYRQSLGQGLEFLIYFQGNSAPDKSGLPSDRFSAERTGGSVSTLTIQRTQQEDSAVYLCASSFWVYNEQFFGPGTRLTVL.

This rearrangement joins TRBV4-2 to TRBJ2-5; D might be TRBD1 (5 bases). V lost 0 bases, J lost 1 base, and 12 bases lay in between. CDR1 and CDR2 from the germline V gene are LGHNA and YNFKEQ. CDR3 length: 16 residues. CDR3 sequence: CASSQDQGLIQETQYF. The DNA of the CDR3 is TGTGCCAGCAGCCAAGATCAGGGCTTAATCCAAGAGACCCAGTACTTC.

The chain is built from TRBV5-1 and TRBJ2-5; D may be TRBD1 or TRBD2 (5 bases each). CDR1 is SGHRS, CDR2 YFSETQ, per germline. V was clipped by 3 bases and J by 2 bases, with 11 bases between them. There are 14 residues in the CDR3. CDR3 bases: TGCGCCAGCAGCTCACCGGGGCCACAAGAGACCCAGTACTTC. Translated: CASSSPGPQETQYF.

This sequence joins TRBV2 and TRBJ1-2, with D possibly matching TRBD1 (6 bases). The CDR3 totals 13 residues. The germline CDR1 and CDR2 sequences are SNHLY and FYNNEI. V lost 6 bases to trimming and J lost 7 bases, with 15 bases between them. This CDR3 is CASRVQGMGGYTF. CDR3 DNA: TGTGCCAGCAGAGTACAGGGAATGGGTGGCTACACCTTC.

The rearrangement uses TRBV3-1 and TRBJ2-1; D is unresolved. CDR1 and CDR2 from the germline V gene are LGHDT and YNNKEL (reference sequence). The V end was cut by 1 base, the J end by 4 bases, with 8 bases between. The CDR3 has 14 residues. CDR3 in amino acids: CASSQVEEYNEQFF. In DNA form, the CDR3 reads TGTGCCAGCAGCCAAGTCGAGGAGTACAATGAGCAGTTCTTC.

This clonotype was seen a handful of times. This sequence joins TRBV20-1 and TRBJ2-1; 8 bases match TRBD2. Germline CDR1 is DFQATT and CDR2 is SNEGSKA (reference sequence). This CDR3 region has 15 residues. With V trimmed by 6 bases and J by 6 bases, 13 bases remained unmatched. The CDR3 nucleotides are TGCAGTGCCACTTCGCTGGCGGGGGGCCCCAATGAGCAGTTCTTC. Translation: CSATSLAGGPNEQFF.

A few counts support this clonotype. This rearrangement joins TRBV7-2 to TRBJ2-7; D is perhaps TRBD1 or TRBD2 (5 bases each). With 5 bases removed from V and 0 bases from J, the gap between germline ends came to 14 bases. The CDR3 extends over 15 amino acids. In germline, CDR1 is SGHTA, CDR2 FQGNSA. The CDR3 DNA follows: TGTGCCAGCAGCGTGGGACCCCTGAGCTCCTACGAGCAGTACTTC. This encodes CASSVGPLSSYEQYF.

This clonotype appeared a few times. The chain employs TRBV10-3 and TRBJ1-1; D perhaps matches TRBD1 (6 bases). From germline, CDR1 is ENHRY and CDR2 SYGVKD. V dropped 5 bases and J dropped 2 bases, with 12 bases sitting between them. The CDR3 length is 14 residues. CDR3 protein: CAISKTGANTEAFF. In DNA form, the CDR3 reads TGTGCCATCAGTAAGACAGGAGCTAACACTGAAGCTTTCTTT.

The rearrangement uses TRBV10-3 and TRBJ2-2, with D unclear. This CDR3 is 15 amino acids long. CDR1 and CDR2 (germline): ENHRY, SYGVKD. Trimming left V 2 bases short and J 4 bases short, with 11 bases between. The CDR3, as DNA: TGTGCCATCAGTGAGCAGTCCTCGGGCACCGGGGAGCTGTTTTTT. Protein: CAISEQSSGTGELFF.

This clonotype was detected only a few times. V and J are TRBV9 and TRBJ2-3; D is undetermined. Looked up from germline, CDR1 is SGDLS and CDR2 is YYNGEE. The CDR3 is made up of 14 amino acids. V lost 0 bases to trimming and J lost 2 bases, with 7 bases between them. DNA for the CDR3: TGTGCCAGCAGCGTAGCACTAATCACAGATACGCAGTATTTT. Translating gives CASSVALITDTQYF.

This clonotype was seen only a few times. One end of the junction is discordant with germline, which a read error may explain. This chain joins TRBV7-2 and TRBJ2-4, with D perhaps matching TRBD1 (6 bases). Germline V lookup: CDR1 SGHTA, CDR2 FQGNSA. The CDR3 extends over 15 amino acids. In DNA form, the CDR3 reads TGTGCCAGCAGCGTAGCCGGGACAACCAAAAACATTCAGTACTTC. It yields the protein CASSVAGTTKNIQYF.

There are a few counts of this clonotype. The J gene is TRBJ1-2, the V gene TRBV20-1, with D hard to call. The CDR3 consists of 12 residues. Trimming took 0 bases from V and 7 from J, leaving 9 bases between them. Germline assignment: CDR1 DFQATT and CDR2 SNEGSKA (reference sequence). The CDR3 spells CSAREMGGGYTF. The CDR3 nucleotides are TGCAGTGCTAGAGAAATGGGCGGTGGCTACACCTTC.

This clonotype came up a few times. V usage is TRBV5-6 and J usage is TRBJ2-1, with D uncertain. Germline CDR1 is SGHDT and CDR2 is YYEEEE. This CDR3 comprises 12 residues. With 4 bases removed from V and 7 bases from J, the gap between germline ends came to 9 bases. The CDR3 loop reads CASSRNLNEQFF. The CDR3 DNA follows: TGTGCCAGCAGCCGAAATCTTAATGAGCAGTTCTTC.

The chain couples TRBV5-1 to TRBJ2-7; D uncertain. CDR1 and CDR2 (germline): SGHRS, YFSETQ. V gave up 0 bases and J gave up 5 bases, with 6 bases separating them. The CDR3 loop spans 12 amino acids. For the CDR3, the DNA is TGCGCCAGCAGCTTGGGAAGGAACGAGCAGTACTTC. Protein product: CASSLGRNEQYF. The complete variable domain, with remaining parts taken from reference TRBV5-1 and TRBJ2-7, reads KAGVTQTPRYLIKTRGQQVTLSCSPISGHRSVSWYQQTPGQGLQFLFEYFSETQRNKGNFPGRFSGRQFSNSRSEMNVSTLELGDSALYLCASSLGRNEQYFGPGTRLTVT.

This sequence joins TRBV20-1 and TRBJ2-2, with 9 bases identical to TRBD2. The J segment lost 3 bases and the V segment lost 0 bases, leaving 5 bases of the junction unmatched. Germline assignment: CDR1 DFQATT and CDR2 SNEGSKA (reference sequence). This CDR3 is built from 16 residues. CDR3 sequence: CSARDSGRGDTGELFF. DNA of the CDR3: TGCAGTGCTAGAGATAGCGGGAGAGGGGACACCGGGGAGCTGTTTTTT.